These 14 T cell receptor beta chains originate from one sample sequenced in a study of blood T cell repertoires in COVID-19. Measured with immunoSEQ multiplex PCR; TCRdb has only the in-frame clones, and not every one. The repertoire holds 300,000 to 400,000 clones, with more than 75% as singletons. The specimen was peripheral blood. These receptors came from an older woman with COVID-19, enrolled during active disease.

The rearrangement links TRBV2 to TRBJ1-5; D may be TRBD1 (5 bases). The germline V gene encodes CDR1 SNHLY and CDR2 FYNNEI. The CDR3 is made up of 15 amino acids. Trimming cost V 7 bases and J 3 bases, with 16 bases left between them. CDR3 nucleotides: TGTGCCAGCAAGGTTGGGGCGCGGGACAATCAGCCCCAGCATTTT. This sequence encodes CASKVGARDNQPQHF.

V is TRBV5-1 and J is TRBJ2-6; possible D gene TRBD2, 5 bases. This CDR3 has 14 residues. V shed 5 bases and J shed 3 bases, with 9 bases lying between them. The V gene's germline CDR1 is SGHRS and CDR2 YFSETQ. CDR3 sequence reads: CASSRSVGANVLTF. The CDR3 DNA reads TGCGCCAGCAGTCGTAGCGTTGGGGCCAACGTCCTGACTTTC.

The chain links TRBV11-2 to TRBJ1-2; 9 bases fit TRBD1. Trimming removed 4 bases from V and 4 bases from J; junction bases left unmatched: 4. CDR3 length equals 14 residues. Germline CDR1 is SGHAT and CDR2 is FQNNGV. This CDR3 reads CASSSQQGAYGYTF. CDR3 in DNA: TGTGCCAGCAGCTCCCAACAGGGGGCCTATGGCTACACCTTC.

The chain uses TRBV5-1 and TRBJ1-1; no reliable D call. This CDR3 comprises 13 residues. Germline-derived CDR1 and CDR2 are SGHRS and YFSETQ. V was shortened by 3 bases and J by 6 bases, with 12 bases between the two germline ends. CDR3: CASSWRTGSEAFF. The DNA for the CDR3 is TGCGCCAGCAGCTGGCGGACGGGGTCTGAAGCTTTCTTT.

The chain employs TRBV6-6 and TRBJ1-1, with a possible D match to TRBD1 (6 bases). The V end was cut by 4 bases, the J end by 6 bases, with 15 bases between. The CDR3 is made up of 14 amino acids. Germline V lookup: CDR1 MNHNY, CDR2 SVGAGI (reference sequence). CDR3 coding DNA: TGTGCCAGCAGTTTCGGACAGAATGGCGCTGAAGCTTTCTTT. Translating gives CASSFGQNGAEAFF.

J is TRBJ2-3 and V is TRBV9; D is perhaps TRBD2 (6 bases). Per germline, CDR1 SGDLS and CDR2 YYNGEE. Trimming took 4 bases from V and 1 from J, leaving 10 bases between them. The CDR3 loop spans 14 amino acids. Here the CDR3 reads CASSLTSRTDTQYF. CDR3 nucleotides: TGTGCCAGCAGCCTTACTAGCCGCACAGATACGCAGTATTTT.

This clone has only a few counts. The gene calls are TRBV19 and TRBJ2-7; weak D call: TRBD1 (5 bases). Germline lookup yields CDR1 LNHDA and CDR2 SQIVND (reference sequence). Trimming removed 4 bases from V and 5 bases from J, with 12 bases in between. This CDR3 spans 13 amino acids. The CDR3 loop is CASSTRTFHEQYF. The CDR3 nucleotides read TGTGCCAGTAGTACGAGGACATTCCACGAGCAGTACTTC.

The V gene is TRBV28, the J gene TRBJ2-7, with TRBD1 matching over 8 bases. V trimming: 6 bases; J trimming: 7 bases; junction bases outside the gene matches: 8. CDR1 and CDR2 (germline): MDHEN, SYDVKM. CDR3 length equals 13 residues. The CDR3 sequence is CASSSRQGWEQYF. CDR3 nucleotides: TGTGCCAGCAGCTCTAGACAGGGGTGGGAGCAGTACTTC.

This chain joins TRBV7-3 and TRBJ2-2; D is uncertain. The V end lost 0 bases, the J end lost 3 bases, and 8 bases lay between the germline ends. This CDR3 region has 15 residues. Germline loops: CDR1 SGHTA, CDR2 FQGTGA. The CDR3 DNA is TGTGCCAGCAGCTTAACGCGTAGCTACACCGGGGAGCTGTTTTTT. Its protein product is CASSLTRSYTGELFF.

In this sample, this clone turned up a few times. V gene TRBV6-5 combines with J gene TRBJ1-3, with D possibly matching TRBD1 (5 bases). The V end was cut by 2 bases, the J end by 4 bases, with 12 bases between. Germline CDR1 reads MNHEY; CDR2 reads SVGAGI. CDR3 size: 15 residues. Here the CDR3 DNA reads TGTGCCAGCAGTTACAGCAGGGATGGAGGAAACACCATATATTTT. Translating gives CASSYSRDGGNTIYF.

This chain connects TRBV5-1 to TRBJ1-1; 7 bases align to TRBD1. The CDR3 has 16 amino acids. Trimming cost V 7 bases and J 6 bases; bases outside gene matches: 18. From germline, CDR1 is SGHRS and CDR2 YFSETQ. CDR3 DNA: TGCGCCAGCGGCATGGGGACAGTGGGGCCCGGGGCTGAAGCTTTCTTT. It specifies CASGMGTVGPGAEAFF.

The CDR3 DNA sequence: TGTGCCAGCAGTGAGGCACTAGCGGGGCGGGAGACCCAGTACTTC. Its translation is CASSEALAGRETQYF. The rearrangement uses TRBV9 and TRBJ2-5, with 10 bases aligning to TRBD2. CDR1 SGDLS and CDR2 YYNGEE come from the germline V gene. The V segment lost 5 bases and the J segment 5 bases; nucleotides outside the gene matches: 9. CDR3 length: 15 residues.

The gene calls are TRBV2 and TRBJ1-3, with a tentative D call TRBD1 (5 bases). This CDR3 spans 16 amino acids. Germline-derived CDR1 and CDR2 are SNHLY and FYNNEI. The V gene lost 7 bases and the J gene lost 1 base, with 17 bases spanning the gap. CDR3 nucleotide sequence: TGTGCCAGCACCACCTATGGGGGGTCTTCTGGAAACACCATATATTTT. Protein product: CASTTYGGSSGNTIYF.

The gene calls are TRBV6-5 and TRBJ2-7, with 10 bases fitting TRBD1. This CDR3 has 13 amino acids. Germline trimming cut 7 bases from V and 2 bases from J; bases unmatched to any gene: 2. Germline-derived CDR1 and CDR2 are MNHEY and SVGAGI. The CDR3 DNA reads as TGTGCCAGCACCGGGACAGGGGCCTACGAGCAGTACTTC. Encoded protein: CASTGTGAYEQYF.